This TCR beta chain was recorded in a study of blood T cell repertoires in COVID-19. This CDR3 is built from 14 residues. CDR1 is SGHAT, CDR2 FQNNGV, per germline. V was pared by 8 bases and J by 8 bases, with 21 bases between. This clone has just one count. The assay was immunoSEQ multiplex PCR, and TCRdb's table has in-frame clones only and misses some. The sample has 250,000 or so clones; 80% to 90% are singletons. This TCR derives from a man under 40 with active or convalescent COVID-19. The gene calls are TRBV11-2 and TRBJ1-2, with a weak D call TRBD1 (5 bases). Sequenced: peripheral blood. The CDR3 DNA is TGTGCCAGCGGATTACGACGGGGGTCGAGAGGCTACACCTTC. Residues: CASGLRRGSRGYTF.